The sequence of this T cell receptor (beta chain) was determined in a study of CD8+ T cells in alopecia areata. At the level of the study: Twice daily, treated patients received 5 to 10 mg of oral tofacitinib. Study-wide points: Normal skin's resident alphabeta T cells are also sequenced in scalp samples.

The J segment lost 0 bases and the V segment lost 2 bases, leaving 17 bases of the junction unmatched. Germline V lookup: CDR1 SGHVS, CDR2 FQNEAQ. The CDR3 is made up of 21 amino acids. As for this clone: The antigen is unknown.

Isolated RNA was reverse transcribed into cDNA used as the sequencing template. This table comes from immunoSEQ multiplex PCR, and its TCRdb copy is limited to in-frame clones, with some not included. The data show about 180,000 clones, about 60% seen once. The study team obtained lesional scalp punch biopsies and peripheral blood from alopecia areata patients. The source of this sequence is a human donor with alopecia areata. The chain joins TRBV7-8 to TRBJ2-4; 9 bases line up with TRBD2. The sequencing here drew on CD4+ T cells sorted from blood, taken at week 0. CDR3 coding DNA: TGTGCCAGCAGCTTATCTTTTCGGGGAGCGGGGGGACCTCTAGCCAAAAACATTCAGTACTTC. It is translated as CASSLSFRGAGGPLAKNIQYF.